This T cell receptor beta chain was obtained from a study of T cells in Graves' hyperthyroidism and ophthalmopathy. Study background: Peripheral blood was collected at initial diagnosis, before any treatment. General observations from the study: The majority of expanded thyroid clonotypes above 0.001 also appeared in blood. Ophthalmopathy and stable hyperthyroidism were separated by a 13 V-J model.

What was amplified from RNA transcripts were TCR beta CDR3 regions. The primer set for the first-round RT-PCR of the TCR CDR3 was HTBI. One entry per CDR3 protein results from TCRdb running MiXCR on the multiplex PCR reads. The sample has 650,000 to 850,000 distinct CDR3 sequences, under 20% seen once; the top ten hold roughly 17%. With regard to this clonotype: Its antigen is currently unknown.

The CDR3 totals 14 residues. Germline V gene sequence: CDR1 DFQATT, CDR2 SNEGSKA (reference sequence). V was clipped by 4 bases and J by 0 bases, with 12 bases between them. Sequencing input: blood. The TCR was taken from a woman in her forties or fifties with Graves' hyperthyroidism that later progressed to Graves' ophthalmopathy. The V and J genes are TRBV20-1 and TRBJ1-1; D may be TRBD1 (6 bases). The CDR3 loop is CSAIRGPLNTEAFF. The DNA of the CDR3 is TGCAGTGCTATACGGGGGCCGTTGAACACTGAAGCTTTCTTT.